Listed below are T cell receptor beta chains from one sample, sequenced in a study of T cell repertoires in cytomegalovirus infection. Their recognized antigens are unknown. TCRdb re-called the reads through MiXCR, storing one row per CDR3 protein. The repertoire holds about 900,000 distinct CDR3 sequences, with around 32% as singletons. Material: cultured CD8+ T cells from PBMCs, obtained from culture after CMV antigen stimulation. Receptors were obtained from a human donor in good health (CMV status not recorded). Some clones in this sample may be carry-over from other donors' samples. Each CDR3 is given with its conserved first and last residue. The D gene is left open where the match is weak. Some rows mark clone size as missing; the rest say once, few, many or name a class of expanded clone.

abundance	v_gene	j_gene	d_gene	CDR3nt	CDR3aa
-	TRBV6-6	TRBJ1-1	-	TGTGCCACATCTAAGGGGGAGAACACTGAAGCTTTCTTT	CATSKGENTEAFF
-	TRBV20-1	TRBJ2-4	TRBD2	TGCAGTGCTAGAGCTCTGGGACTAGCGGGGTGGGGCAAAAACATTCAGTACTTC	CSARALGLAGWGKNIQYF
-	TRBV19	TRBJ2-3	-	TGTGCCAGTAGTCATGGGAGTTTCCCGCAGTATTTT	CASSHGSFPQYF
-	TRBV4-1	TRBJ1-1	-	TGCGCCAGCAGCCAAGATGCGGGCAGGAGGAACACTGAAGCTTTCTTT	CASSQDAGRRNTEAFF
many	TRBV12-3/TRBV12-4	TRBJ2-5	TRBD2	TGTGCCAGCAGTCCCTCCCTACCGGGAGGACAAGAGACCCAGTACTTC	CASSPSLPGGQETQYF
many	TRBV5-8	TRBJ1-5	-	TGTGCCAGCAGTTATATCTACAGGGTTGAAGGCAATCAGCCCCAGCATTTT	CASSYIYRVEGNQPQHF
many	TRBV12-5	TRBJ1-1	-	TGTGCTAGTGGTTTGGGGGGCACTGAAGCTTTCTTT	CASGLGGTEAFF
-	TRBV12-3/TRBV12-4	TRBJ2-1	-	TGTGCCAGCAGTATGGGACGGATCGACCTCCATGAGCAGTTCTTC	CASSMGRIDLHEQFF
-	TRBV28	TRBJ2-3	-	TGTGCCAGCAGTTCCGACTTTGGGGGGCCCACAGATACGCAGTATTTT	CASSSDFGGPTDTQYF
-	TRBV7-9	TRBJ1-1	-	TGTGCCAGCAGTTTCGACAAATTTAACACTGAAGCTTTCTTT	CASSFDKFNTEAFF
-	TRBV6-5	TRBJ1-1	-	TGTGCCAGCAGTTACTCCCCACAGGTGAACACTGAAGCTTTCTTT	CASSYSPQVNTEAFF
few	TRBV5-6	TRBJ1-2	-	TGTGCCAGCAGCTTGGGCAGGGGAGGAGATGGCTACACCTTC	CASSLGRGGDGYTF
-	TRBV6-1	TRBJ2-1	TRBD2	TGTGCCAGCAGTGAATGGGAGCGGGGGGCCGGTGAGCAGTTCTTC	CASSEWERGAGEQFF
many	TRBV27	TRBJ2-1	TRBD2	TGTGCCAGCAGCTTAGCGGGGGGGCTAAATGAGCAGTTCTTC	CASSLAGGLNEQFF
many	TRBV7-2	TRBJ2-7	TRBD2	TGTGCCAGCAGCTTATGGGGAGCGGGGTCCTACGAGCAGTACTTC	CASSLWGAGSYEQYF
few	TRBV7-6	TRBJ2-5	TRBD1	TGTGCCAGCAGCCTCGTATACAGGGGGAAGCAGGAGACCCAGTACTTC	CASSLVYRGKQETQYF
-	TRBV29-1	TRBJ2-1	-	TGCAGCGTTGAACCCCGGACCTACAATGAGCAGTTCTTC	CSVEPRTYNEQFF
-	TRBV15	TRBJ2-1	-	TGTGCCACCAGAGATGGAAGGGGGTCCTACAATGAGCAGTTCTTC	CATRDGRGSYNEQFF
-	TRBV6-2/TRBV6-3	TRBJ1-5	-	TGTGCCAGCAGTCCTAGTAGAGGCAATCAGCCCCAGCATTTT	CASSPSRGNQPQHF
many	TRBV7-2	TRBJ1-3	-	TGTGCCAGCAGCTTCGCGCGACTCTCTGGAAACACCATATATTTT	CASSFARLSGNTIYF
few	TRBV19	TRBJ2-1	-	TGTGCCAGTAGTTCCCACCTGAGCTCCTACAATGAGCAGTTCTTC	CASSSHLSSYNEQFF
-	TRBV7-8	TRBJ2-3	-	TGTGCCAGCAACTTATCGGCAGGGGCAGTTGCAGATACGCAGTATTTT	CASNLSAGAVADTQYF
-	TRBV20-1	TRBJ2-5	TRBD2	TGCAGTGCTAGTCAACTAGCGGAAACCTACCAAGAGACCCAGTACTTC	CSASQLAETYQETQYF
many	TRBV9	TRBJ2-1	-	TGTGCCAGCAGCGCGAGGGGGGATAGTTGGGGCCCCAATGAGCAGTTCTTC	CASSARGDSWGPNEQFF
few	TRBV11-1	TRBJ2-1	TRBD2	TGTGCCAGCAGCCCACGGACTAGCGTATTCTACAATGAGCAGTTCTTC	CASSPRTSVFYNEQFF
few	TRBV4-1	TRBJ2-7	TRBD1	TGCGCCAGCAGCACCTACGGGACAGCCTCCTACGAGCAGTACTTC	CASSTYGTASYEQYF
-	TRBV2	TRBJ1-2	TRBD1	TGTGCCAGCCTGGGGGACAGGGACGTGGATGGCTACACCTTC	CASLGDRDVDGYTF
-	TRBV18	TRBJ2-7	-	TGTGTCAGCTCACAGGAGGAGCCAGAGCAGTACTTC	CVSSQEEPEQYF
-	TRBV14	TRBJ2-7	TRBD1	TGTGCCAGCAGCCAAGAGTGGAAGTCTCTAGGGGACAGGAGCTACGAGCAGTACTTC	CASSQEWKSLGDRSYEQYF
-	TRBV12-3/TRBV12-4	TRBJ2-6	-	TGTGCCAGCAGTTTACCCGAATTCTCTGGGGCCAACGTCCTGACTTTC	CASSLPEFSGANVLTF
-	TRBV7-6	TRBJ1-5	TRBD1	TGTGCCAGCAGCTTAAACAGGGGGCACGGCAATCAGCCCCAGCATTTT	CASSLNRGHGNQPQHF
-	TRBV10-3	TRBJ2-1	TRBD1	TGTGCCATCACCGATCAACAGGGGGACTACAATGAGCAGTTCTTC	CAITDQQGDYNEQFF
-	TRBV13	TRBJ1-2	-	TGTGCCAGCAGCTTAGGGCCCGCGACCTTC	CASSLGPATF
-	TRBV5-1	TRBJ2-5	TRBD2	TGCGCCAGCAGCTTGGACCTTAGAGCGGGGGGCCAACAAGAGACCCAGTACTTC	CASSLDLRAGGQQETQYF
-	TRBV20-1	TRBJ2-5	TRBD2	TGCAGTGCTTGGGGGAGCGGGCGGGGGGCCCGAGAGACCCAGTACTTC	CSAWGSGRGARETQYF
-	TRBV29-1	TRBJ2-3	-	TGCAGCGTTGAAGGGACAGCCGCAGATACGCAGTATTTT	CSVEGTAADTQYF
once	TRBV10-3	TRBJ2-1	TRBD1	TGTGCCATCAGGGCCGGGACAGGGAGGAATGAGCAGTTCTTC	CAIRAGTGRNEQFF
-	TRBV11-1	TRBJ1-4	-	TGTGCCAGCAGCTTAGTGGAGGGGACCTACGAAAAACTGTTTTTT	CASSLVEGTYEKLFF
many	TRBV7-9	TRBJ1-2	TRBD1	TGTGCCAGCAGCTCACCGGGACAGAAGTTTGCTAACTATGGCTACACCTTC	CASSSPGQKFANYGYTF
many	TRBV11-1	TRBJ2-3	-	TGTGCCAGCAGACCCGGGAAGTACACAGATACGCAGTATTTT	CASRPGKYTDTQYF
many	TRBV7-8	TRBJ2-1	-	TGTGCCAGCAGCCCCACGGACAATGAGCAGTTCTTC	CASSPTDNEQFF
once	TRBV5-6	TRBJ1-1	-	TGTGCCAGCAGCCGAGTCACAGGGTACACTGAAGCTTTCTTT	CASSRVTGYTEAFF
many	TRBV7-6	TRBJ2-2	TRBD2	TGTGCCAGCAGCTACTCCGGGACTAGCTTTTTTGGGTCCGGGGAGCTGTTTTTT	CASSYSGTSFFGSGELFF
-	TRBV27	TRBJ1-2	-	-	CASSPSSGQGGYTF
-	TRBV19	TRBJ2-2	-	TGTGCCAGTAGTGCATGGATGAACACCGGGGAGCTGTTTTTT	CASSAWMNTGELFF